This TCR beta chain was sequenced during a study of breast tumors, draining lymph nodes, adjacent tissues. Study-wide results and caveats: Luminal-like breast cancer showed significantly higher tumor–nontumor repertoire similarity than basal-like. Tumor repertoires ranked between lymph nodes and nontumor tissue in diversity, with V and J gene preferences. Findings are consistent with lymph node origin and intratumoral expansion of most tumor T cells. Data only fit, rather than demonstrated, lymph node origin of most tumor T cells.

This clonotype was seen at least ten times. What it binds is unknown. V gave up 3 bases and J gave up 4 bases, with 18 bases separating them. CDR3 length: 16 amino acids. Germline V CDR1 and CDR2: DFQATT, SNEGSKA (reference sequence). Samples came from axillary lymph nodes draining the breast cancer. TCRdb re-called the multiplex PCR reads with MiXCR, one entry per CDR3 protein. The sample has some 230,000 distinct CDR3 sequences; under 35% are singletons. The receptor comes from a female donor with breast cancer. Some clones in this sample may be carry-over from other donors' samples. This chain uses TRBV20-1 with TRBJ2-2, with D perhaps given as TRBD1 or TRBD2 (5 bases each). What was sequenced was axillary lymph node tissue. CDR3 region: CSARPLQRDGTGELFF. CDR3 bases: TGCAGTGCTAGGCCCCTTCAGAGGGACGGCACCGGGGAGCTGTTTTTT.